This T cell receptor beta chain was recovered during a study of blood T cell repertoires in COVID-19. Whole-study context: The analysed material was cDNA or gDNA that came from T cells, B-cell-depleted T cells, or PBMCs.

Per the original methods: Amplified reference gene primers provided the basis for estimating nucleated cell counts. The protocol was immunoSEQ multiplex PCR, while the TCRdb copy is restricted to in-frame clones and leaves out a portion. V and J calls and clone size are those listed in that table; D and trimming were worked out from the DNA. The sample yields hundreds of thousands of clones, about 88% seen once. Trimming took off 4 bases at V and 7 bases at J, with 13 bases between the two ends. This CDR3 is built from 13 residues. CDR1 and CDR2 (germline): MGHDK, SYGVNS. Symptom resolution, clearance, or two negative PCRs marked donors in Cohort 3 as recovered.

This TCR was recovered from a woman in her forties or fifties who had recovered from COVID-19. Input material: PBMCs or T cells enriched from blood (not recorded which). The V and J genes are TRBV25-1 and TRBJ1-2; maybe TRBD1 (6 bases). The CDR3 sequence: CASSGRGIGGYTF. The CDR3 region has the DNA TGTGCCAGCAGTGGCAGGGGCATTGGTGGCTACACCTTC.